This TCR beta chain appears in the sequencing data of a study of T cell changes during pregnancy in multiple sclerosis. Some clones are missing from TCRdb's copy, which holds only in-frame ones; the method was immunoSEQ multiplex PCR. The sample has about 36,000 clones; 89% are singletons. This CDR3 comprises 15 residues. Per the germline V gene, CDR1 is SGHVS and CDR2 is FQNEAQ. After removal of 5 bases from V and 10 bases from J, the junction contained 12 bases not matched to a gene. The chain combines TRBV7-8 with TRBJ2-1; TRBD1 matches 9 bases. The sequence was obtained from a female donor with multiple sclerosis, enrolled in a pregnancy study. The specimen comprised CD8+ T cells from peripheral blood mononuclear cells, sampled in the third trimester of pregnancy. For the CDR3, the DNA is TGTGCCAGCAGCCCCCACGGGACAGGGTTGGACGAGCAGTTCTTC. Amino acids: CASSPHGTGLDEQFF.